Listed here are 26 T cell receptor beta chains from one sample, sequenced in a study of T cell repertoires in cytomegalovirus infection. TCRdb processed the reads anew with MiXCR; each CDR3 protein has one entry. The sample lists 650,000 to 900,000 distinct CDR3 sequences; over 25% were seen once. No antigen has been identified for these receptors. Sequencing used cultured CD8+ T cells from PBMCs, obtained from culture after CMV antigen stimulation. These receptors were taken from a human donor in good health (CMV status not recorded). Some clones in this sample may be carry-over from other donors' samples.

This clonotype has a handful of counts. The chain employs TRBV2 and TRBJ2-1; possibly TRBD2 for D (5 bases). The CDR3 has 13 amino acids. Deletions cut 5 bases from V and 6 bases from J, with 11 bases between. Germline values: CDR1 SNHLY, CDR2 FYNNEI. CDR3 DNA: TGTGCCAGCAGTTCCGGGAAGAGCAATGAGCAGTTCTTC. Translated, it gives CASSSGKSNEQFF. The complete variable domain, with remaining parts taken from reference TRBV2 and TRBJ2-1, reads EPEVTQTPSHQVTQMGQEVILRCVPISNHLYFYWYRQILGQKVEFLVSFYNNEISEKSEIFDDQFSVERPDGSNFTLKIRSTKLEDSAMYFCASSSGKSNEQFFGPGTRLTVL.

In its sample, this clonotype was seen a few times. The chain recombines TRBV19 with TRBJ2-7; 8 bases match TRBD1. This CDR3 comprises 15 residues. Germline CDR1 is LNHDA and CDR2 is SQIVND (reference sequence). V was pared by 3 bases and J by 3 bases, with 7 bases of the junction left unmatched. The CDR3 DNA reads TGTGCCAGTAGTATCGGACAGGGTGGTGACTACGAGCAGTACTTC. It is translated as CASSIGQGGDYEQYF.

This clonotype turned up a few times. V gene TRBV5-5 combines with J gene TRBJ2-7; D is unresolved. Trimming removed 2 bases from V and 5 bases from J, with 8 bases in between. CDR3 length: 12 amino acids. From germline, CDR1 is SGHKS and CDR2 YYEKEE (reference sequence). In DNA, the CDR3 is TGTGCCAGCAGCTTAGAGGTTGACGAGCAGTACGTC. Encoded protein: CASSLEVDEQYV.

V gene TRBV5-5 combines with J gene TRBJ2-2; D is unresolved. CDR1 is SGHKS, CDR2 YYEKEE, per germline (reference sequence). The CDR3 extends over 12 amino acids. Trimming shortened V by 9 bases and J by 4 bases, and 10 bases separated the two germline ends. Here the CDR3 reads CATVLLTGELFF. The CDR3 nucleotides are TGTGCCACCGTACTCCTCACCGGGGAGCTGTTTTTT.

This clonotype occurred a few times. This chain connects TRBV6-1 to TRBJ1-2; D is unclear. V was pared by 5 bases and J by 3 bases, with 10 bases between. CDR1 is MNHNS and CDR2 is SASEGT in the germline V gene. This CDR3 contains 13 residues. The CDR3 coding sequence is TGTGCCAGCAGTCAGGCGGATTACTATGGCTACACCTTC. Translated, it gives CASSQADYYGYTF.

The CDR3: CASSPGQGVFF. The CDR3 DNA is TGTGCCAGCAGTCCCGGACAGGGGGTGTTCTTC. V usage is TRBV7-4 and J usage is TRBJ2-1; 10 bases are shared with TRBD1. This CDR3 has 11 amino acids. J lost 15 bases, V lost 6 bases, and 5 bases had no gene match. Germline V gene data show CDR1 as SGHVT and CDR2 as SQSDAQ.

In this sample, this clonotype turned up a few times. The gene calls are TRBV27 and TRBJ1-1; 8 bases align to TRBD1. The CDR3 spans 14 residues. Germline assignment: CDR1 MNHEY and CDR2 SMNVEV (reference sequence). V was clipped by 6 bases and J by 0 bases; unmatched bases: 3. The CDR3 DNA sequence: TGTGCCAGCAGGACAGGGGTATTGAACACTGAAGCTTTCTTT. Its translation: CASRTGVLNTEAFF.

This clonotype was picked up one time. A junction boundary mismatches the germline segment, possibly from a read error. V is TRBV20-1 and J is TRBJ1-2, with 8 bases fitting TRBD1. Germline V gene data show CDR1 as DFQATT and CDR2 as SNEGSKA (reference sequence). The CDR3 covers 16 residues. The CDR3 loop reads CSSRDRQGKPNYGYTF. CDR3 DNA: TGCAGTTCTAGAGATAGACAGGGGAAACCTAACTATGGCTACACCTTC.

This clonotype came up many times. The chain couples TRBV7-9 to TRBJ2-7, with 14 positions matching TRBD2. V lost 5 bases to trimming and J lost 3 bases; unmatched junction nucleotides: 12. The CDR3 has 18 residues. CDR1 SEHNR and CDR2 FQNEAQ come from the germline V gene (reference sequence). For the CDR3, the DNA is TGTGCCAGCAGCCCGCCGCGGGGACTAGCGGGGGCCAACTACGAGCAGTACGTC. This codes for CASSPPRGLAGANYEQYV.

This clonotype was seen more than once but under ten times. The chain is built from TRBV7-9 and TRBJ1-2; no definite D call. The CDR3 contains 11 residues. The germline V gene has CDR1 SEHNR and CDR2 FQNEAQ (reference sequence). Trimming shortened V by 3 bases and J by 8 bases, and 7 bases separated the two germline ends. CDR3 coding DNA: TGTGCCAGCAGCTTTGCTACCGGCTACACCTTC. Translation: CASSFATGYTF. Combining the CDR3 with reference TRBV7-9 and TRBJ1-2 gives the whole variable domain DTGVSQNPRHKITKRGQNVTFRCDPISEHNRLYWYRQTLGQGPEFLTYFQNEAQLEKSRLLSDRFSAERPKGSFSTLEIQRTEQGDSAMYLCASSFATGYTFGSGTRLTVV.

The chain carries TRBV6-2 or TRBV6-3 and TRBJ2-2; 7 bases line up with TRBD1. Unmatched junction bases numbered 7, after V lost 2 bases and J lost 4 bases. Per the germline V gene, CDR1 is MNHEY and CDR2 is SVGEGT. The CDR3 totals 16 residues. The CDR3 DNA is TGTGCCAGCAGTTACCCTAGACAGGGATTCACCGGGGAGCTGTTTTTT. As protein: CASSYPRQGFTGELFF.

V and J are TRBV15 and TRBJ1-6, with D perhaps matching TRBD1 (5 bases). Trimming pared 1 base from V and 7 bases from J, leaving 11 bases between. Germline CDR1 and CDR2: LNHNV and YYDKDF (reference sequence). CDR3 length equals 15 residues. CDR3 DNA sequence: TGTGCCACCAGCAGAGTCGACAGCGACAATTCACCCCTCCACTTT. Its translation is CATSRVDSDNSPLHF.

There are a few counts of this clonotype. The V gene is TRBV6-6, the J gene TRBJ2-7, with 7 positions matching TRBD1. V lost 1 base to trimming and J lost 3 bases; unmatched junction nucleotides: 9. The CDR3 loop spans 16 amino acids. Germline CDR1 and CDR2: MNHNY and SVGAGI (reference sequence). The CDR3 loop is CASSYLVTGQNYEQYV. As DNA, the CDR3 is TGTGCCAGCAGTTACTTGGTAACGGGACAGAACTACGAGCAGTACGTC.

This clonotype was seen only a few times. The rearrangement joins TRBV7-3 to TRBJ1-1; D remains ambiguous. Trimming took off 2 bases at V and 7 bases at J, with 11 bases between the two ends. The germline gives CDR1 SGHTA, CDR2 FQGTGA. The CDR3 consists of 13 residues. The CDR3 DNA is TGTGCCAGCAGCTTAGAGTCTGGCCGTGAAGCTTTCTTT. This translates into CASSLESGREAFF. Using reference TRBV7-3 and TRBJ1-1 for the parts outside the CDR3, the full variable domain is GAGVSQTPSNKVTEKGKYVELRCDPISGHTALYWYRQSLGQGPEFLIYFQGTGAADDSGLPNDRFFAVRPEGSVSTLKIQRTERGDSAVYLCASSLESGREAFFGQGTRLTVV.

V is TRBV2 and J is TRBJ1-1; 7 bases are shared with TRBD1. Germline-derived CDR1 and CDR2 are SNHLY and FYNNEI. The CDR3 length is 15 residues. V was pared by 8 bases and J by 6 bases, with 15 bases of the junction left unmatched. The CDR3 DNA follows: TGTGCCAGCCCGGACAGGAGAGGAAATTGGGCTGAAGCTTTCTTT. Translation gives CASPDRRGNWAEAFF.

The rearrangement links TRBV7-6 to TRBJ1-1, with unresolved D. Germline V CDR1 and CDR2: SGHVS, FNYEAQ. V lost 4 bases, J lost 6 bases, and 21 bases lay in between. The CDR3 is 16 residues long. The CDR3 nucleotides read TGTGCCAGCAGCTCCCCTTTGGCGGGGAGTTTCGCTGAAGCTTTCTTT. Protein product: CASSSPLAGSFAEAFF.

This clonotype was seen a few times. CDR3 DNA: TGTGCCATCAGTGAGAAGCGACAGAACTATGGCTACACCTTC. Residues: CAISEKRQNYGYTF. The V gene is TRBV10-3, the J gene TRBJ1-2; tentative D call: TRBD1 (5 bases). V was shortened by 2 bases and J by 2 bases, with 9 bases between the two germline ends. The CDR3 runs to 14 residues. CDR1 is ENHRY, CDR2 SYGVKD, per germline.

This clonotype was counted ten times or more. The genes are TRBV7-9 and TRBJ1-1, with D perhaps TRBD1 (5 bases). The CDR3 has 17 amino acids. The ends were cut back, 3 bases at V and 4 bases at J, with 21 bases in the middle. Germline V lookup: CDR1 SEHNR, CDR2 FQNEAQ (reference sequence). The CDR3 sequence is CASSLLVGPFSGTEAFF. The CDR3 DNA sequence: TGTGCCAGCAGCTTGCTCGTGGGGCCCTTCAGTGGCACTGAAGCTTTCTTT. Based on the CDR3 plus reference TRBV7-9 and TRBJ1-1, the full variable domain is DTGVSQNPRHKITKRGQNVTFRCDPISEHNRLYWYRQTLGQGPEFLTYFQNEAQLEKSRLLSDRFSAERPKGSFSTLEIQRTEQGDSAMYLCASSLLVGPFSGTEAFFGQGTRLTVV.

This clonotype was counted between two and nine times. The V and J genes are TRBV25-1 and TRBJ2-1; no definite D call. Germline-derived CDR1 and CDR2 are MGHDK and SYGVNS. The germline V and J ends were trimmed by 3 bases and 0 bases, with 9 bases remaining between them. The CDR3 loop spans 15 amino acids. The CDR3 sequence: CASSDRVSSYNEQFF. CDR3 sequence (DNA): TGTGCCAGCAGTGATAGGGTAAGCTCCTACAATGAGCAGTTCTTC.

This clonotype was picked up a small number of times. The CDR3 DNA sequence: TGCAGTGCCACGGGACCCGGGACAGGGATGTACAATGAGCAGTTCTTC. Protein product: CSATGPGTGMYNEQFF. This chain connects TRBV20-1 to TRBJ2-1, with 9 bases fitting TRBD1. There are 16 residues in the CDR3. CDR1 and CDR2 (germline): DFQATT, SNEGSKA (reference sequence). V dropped 6 bases and J dropped 4; count of bases not matched to a gene: 13.

The chain combines TRBV5-6 with TRBJ2-7, with 10 positions matching TRBD1. V shed 7 bases, J shed 4 bases, and the junction held 2 bases outside the gene matches. The CDR3 has 12 residues. Per the germline V gene, CDR1 is SGHDT and CDR2 is YYEEEE. For the CDR3, the DNA is TGTGCCAGCGGGACAGGGGATTACGAGCAGTACGTC. It codes for CASGTGDYEQYV.

This chain joins TRBV27 and TRBJ2-6; tentative D call: TRBD2 (5 bases). Trimming shortened V by 6 bases and J by 4 bases, and 13 bases separated the two germline ends. This CDR3 has 15 residues. Germline CDR1 MNHEY, CDR2 SMNVEV (reference sequence). Written as DNA, the CDR3 is TGTGCCAGCAGCATGGACCCGGGAGGGGCCAACGTCCTGACTTTC. It is translated as CASSMDPGGANVLTF.

This sequence joins TRBV13 and TRBJ2-3; tentative D call: TRBD1 (8 bases). The V gene lost 5 bases and the J gene lost 4 bases, with 25 bases spanning the gap. The length of the CDR3 is 18 residues. Germline assignment: CDR1 PRHDT and CDR2 FYEKMQ (reference sequence). The CDR3 DNA is TGTGCCAGCAGCCTTATCGCGGGAGAGACAGGGGATTCAGATACGCAGTATTTT. Protein: CASSLIAGETGDSDTQYF.

This clonotype was recorded at least ten times. The chain recombines TRBV12-3 or TRBV12-4 with TRBJ1-1; D gene ambiguous. V lost 1 base to trimming and J lost 6 bases, with 6 bases between them. The CDR3 consists of 12 residues. In nucleotides, the CDR3 is TGTGCCAGCAGTTTAGGGACTCCTGAAGCTTTCTTT. It translates to CASSLGTPEAFF.

There are a few counts of this clonotype. CDR3 bases: TGTGCCAGCAGTTTGGGACCCCGGAACAATGAGCAGTTCTTC. The encoded protein is CASSLGPRNNEQFF. This chain joins TRBV12-3 or TRBV12-4 and TRBJ2-1; D is tentatively TRBD1 or TRBD2 (5 bases each). CDR3 length: 14 residues. V was clipped by 3 bases and J by 5 bases, with 11 bases between them.

The V call is TRBV11-2, the J call TRBJ2-3, with TRBD2 identical over 12 bases. V lost 5 bases and J lost 1; bases outside the gene matches: 4. CDR3 length: 16 amino acids. Germline V lookup: CDR1 SGHAT, CDR2 FQNNGV. CDR3 nucleotide sequence: TGTGCCAGCAGCAATAGGACTAGCGGGGGCACAGATACGCAGTATTTT. Protein sequence: CASSNRTSGGTDTQYF.